The next 28 T cell receptor beta chains were all read from a single sample in a study of breast tumors, draining lymph nodes, adjacent tissues (dated by TCRdb to 2016 to 2017). The library relied on multiplex PCR. For sequencing, an Illumina HiSeq 2000 was employed. TCRdb cleaned the public reads at Q25 with fastp, built clones with MiXCR and kept in-frame beta chains. Each entry is one CDR3 protein sequence, shown with its most common DNA and genes. For this sample the table gives 33,000 or so distinct CDR3 sequences, of which 63% were detected only once. The ten largest clones take up 15% to 20% of the sample. Sample: breast tumor tissue. Receptors originate from a female donor with breast cancer. Some clones in this sample may be carry-over from other donors' samples.

Concerning this clonotype: One end of the junction varies from germline; a read error may be responsible. CDR3 coding DNA: TGCAGCGTTGAAGGGAACGCCGGGGAGCTGTTTTTT. It codes for CSVEGNAGELFF. The chain uses TRBV29-1 and TRBJ2-2; D not certain. CDR3 size: 12 residues. Per germline, CDR1 SQVTM and CDR2 ANQGSEA.

The rearrangement joins TRBV29-1 to TRBJ1-2, with D possibly being TRBD1 (5 bases). The V gene lost 2 bases and the J gene lost 4 bases, with 11 bases spanning the gap. This CDR3 is 13 amino acids long. In germline, CDR1 is SQVTM, CDR2 ANQGSEA. CDR3 in DNA: TGCAGCGTTGAAAAGGGGACCCCCTATGGCTACACCTTC. Translation: CSVEKGTPYGYTF.

This rearrangement joins TRBV9 to TRBJ1-3, with D hard to call. Trimming removed 2 bases at V and 4 bases at J, with 10 bases between. CDR1 is SGDLS, CDR2 YYNGEE, per germline. This CDR3 contains 14 residues. The CDR3 coding sequence is TGTGCCAGCAGCGTGGGCAGTTCCGGAAACACCATATATTTT. Translating it yields CASSVGSSGNTIYF.

The J gene is TRBJ2-7, the V gene TRBV10-1, with 8 bases lining up with TRBD1. The ends lost 0 bases at V and 7 bases at J; junction bases unmatched: 5. Germline assignment: CDR1 WNHNN and CDR2 SYGVQD (reference sequence). The CDR3 runs to 14 residues. As DNA, the CDR3 is TGCGCCAGCAGTGAGTCCAGCAGGGGGCATGAGCAGTACGTC. It is translated as CASSESSRGHEQYV.

The chain combines TRBV28 with TRBJ2-7; tentative D call: TRBD1 (6 bases). CDR3 length: 14 residues. Germline-derived CDR1 and CDR2 are MDHEN and SYDVKM. V lost 5 bases to trimming and J lost 4 bases, with 15 bases between them. Here the CDR3 reads CASSPLGAIYEQYF. For the CDR3, the DNA is TGTGCCAGCAGTCCATTGGGGGCGATATACGAGCAGTACTTC.

This clonotype was found once. This rearrangement joins TRBV7-9 to TRBJ1-5; weak D call: TRBD1 (6 bases). Germline V lookup: CDR1 SEHNR, CDR2 FQNEAQ (reference sequence). V gave up 5 bases and J gave up 10 bases, with 21 bases separating them. The CDR3 sequence is 15 residues long. The CDR3, as DNA: TGTGCCAGCAGCCTCGGAGGGGGTAGCAATAACCCCCAGCATTTT. Amino acids: CASSLGGGSNNPQHF.

Ten or more counts support this clonotype. This chain joins TRBV6-6 and TRBJ1-3, with D maybe TRBD1 (6 bases). With 7 bases removed from V and 0 bases from J, the gap between germline ends came to 16 bases. The CDR3 covers 16 residues. Germline V gene lookup returns CDR1 MNHNY and CDR2 SVGAGI (reference sequence). The CDR3 sequence is CASMPRDISSGNTIYF. The CDR3 DNA is TGTGCCAGCATGCCCCGGGACATTTCCTCTGGAAACACCATATATTTT.

In its sample, this clonotype ranks as medium-sized. The chain couples TRBV20-1 to TRBJ2-7; perhaps TRBD2 as D (6 bases). Trimming shortened V by 0 bases and J by 2 bases, and 11 bases separated the two germline ends. CDR1 is DFQATT and CDR2 is SNEGSKA in the germline V gene (reference sequence). The CDR3 extends over 14 amino acids. CDR3 residues: CSARDQAGPYEQYF. In nucleotides, the CDR3 is TGCAGTGCTAGAGATCAAGCGGGCCCCTACGAGCAGTACTTC.

By frequency in the sample, this clonotype is medium-sized. This chain links TRBV20-1 with TRBJ1-6; a weak D match, TRBD1 (6 bases). The germline gives CDR1 DFQATT, CDR2 SNEGSKA (reference sequence). V was shortened by 0 bases and J by 8 bases, with 20 bases between the two germline ends. The CDR3 totals 17 residues. CDR3 sequence reads: CSARDRPGALPDSPLHF. CDR3 sequence (DNA): TGCAGTGCTAGAGATCGGCCAGGGGCCTTGCCGGATTCACCCCTCCACTTT.

The chain carries TRBV5-4 and TRBJ1-2; D gene uncertain. Germline loops: CDR1 SGHNT, CDR2 YYREEE (reference sequence). This CDR3 spans 14 amino acids. V dropped 4 bases and J dropped 2 bases, with 12 bases sitting between them. Here the CDR3 reads CASSIDTTNYGYTF. The CDR3 DNA reads TGTGCCAGCAGCATTGACACGACCAACTATGGCTACACCTTC.

This clonotype has only one observation. The chain uses TRBV7-6 and TRBJ2-5; 10 positions match TRBD2. Germline V gives CDR1 SGHVS, CDR2 FNYEAQ. V trimming: 5 bases; J trimming: 5 bases; junction bases outside the gene matches: 11. This CDR3 contains 16 residues. CDR3 DNA sequence: TGTGCCAGCAGCCCCGGACTAGCGGCGGACGTGGAGACCCAGTACTTC. This codes for CASSPGLAADVETQYF.

This clonotype has at least ten counts. This rearrangement joins TRBV6-5 to TRBJ1-2; no clear D. The CDR3 contains 13 residues. V lost 5 bases and J lost 8, with 15 bases in between. Germline V gene data show CDR1 as MNHEY and CDR2 as SVGAGI. CDR3 coding DNA: TGTGCCAGCAGTCACGGGCGTGAGAACGGCTACACCTTC. Translation gives CASSHGRENGYTF.

This clonotype was seen at least ten times. A clone one base away is much larger, so this may be a read error. This chain connects TRBV9 to TRBJ2-1; D possibly corresponds to TRBD2 (7 bases). The CDR3 consists of 14 residues. Germline V lookup: CDR1 SGDLS, CDR2 YYNGEE. The CDR3 protein is CASNVGGAGNEQSF. The CDR3, as DNA: TGTGCCAGCAACGTGGGGGGGGCCGGCAATGAGCAGTCCTTC.

J is TRBJ1-2 and V is TRBV20-1; no firm D call. Trimming took off 2 bases at V and 2 bases at J, with 12 bases between the two ends. The CDR3 covers 14 residues. The germline V gene encodes CDR1 DFQATT and CDR2 SNEGSKA (reference sequence). The CDR3 here is CSARRGFLNYGYTF. The CDR3 DNA follows: TGCAGTGCTAGACGCGGTTTCCTCAACTATGGCTACACCTTC.

This clonotype was counted at least ten times. The DNA for the CDR3 is TGCGCCAGCAGCCCCCGACAGGGGGCCGGGGAGCTGTTTTTT. The encoded protein is CASSPRQGAGELFF. V and J are TRBV5-1 and TRBJ2-2, with TRBD1 matching 9 bases. Trimming removed 4 bases from V and 6 bases from J; junction bases left unmatched: 4. The CDR3 is 14 amino acids. Germline-derived CDR1 and CDR2 are SGHRS and YFSETQ.

V is TRBV5-5 and J is TRBJ2-3; no clear D. The CDR3 is 13 amino acids. The germline gives CDR1 SGHKS, CDR2 YYEKEE (reference sequence). V lost 0 bases and J lost 2, with 4 bases in between. CDR3 protein: CASSLDDTDTQYF. The CDR3, as DNA: TGTGCCAGCAGCTTGGACGACACAGATACGCAGTATTTT.

J is TRBJ1-2 and V is TRBV7-2, with D perhaps matching TRBD1 (5 bases). The CDR3 contains 14 residues. The V gene's germline CDR1 is SGHTA and CDR2 FQGNSA. V was trimmed by 2 bases and J by 5 bases, leaving 12 bases between them. The CDR3 DNA follows: TGTGCCAGCAGCTTATTAGGAACAGGATATGGCTACACCTTC. This sequence encodes CASSLLGTGYGYTF.

V usage is TRBV25-1 and J usage is TRBJ2-3; no clear D gene. Trimming left V 4 bases short and J 3 bases short, with 11 bases between. The CDR3 totals 14 residues. Germline V gene lookup returns CDR1 MGHDK and CDR2 SYGVNS. The CDR3 is CASSAGSGTDTQYF. DNA for the CDR3: TGTGCCAGCAGTGCGGGCAGTGGAACAGATACGCAGTATTTT.

CDR3 nucleotides: TGTGCCAGTAGTATACAAACAGGGGACCCTAACTATGGCTACACCTTC. This sequence encodes CASSIQTGDPNYGYTF. The V and J genes are TRBV19 and TRBJ1-2, with 7 nucleotides matching TRBD1. CDR1 is LNHDA, CDR2 SQIVND, per germline (reference sequence). V was clipped by 2 bases and J by 0 bases; unmatched bases: 6. The length of the CDR3 is 16 residues.

The CDR3 spells CSVDIGLAGEGEQFF. DNA of the CDR3: TGCAGCGTCGACATAGGACTAGCGGGAGAAGGTGAGCAGTTCTTC. The V call is TRBV29-1, the J call TRBJ2-1; 13 bases map to TRBD2. In germline, CDR1 is SQVTM, CDR2 ANQGSEA. The CDR3 is 15 amino acids. The V and J ends lost 6 bases and 9 bases, in that order; junction bases with no gene match: 11.

CDR3 protein: CASSQGIDRPLNYGYTF. CDR3 in DNA: TGCGCCAGCAGCCAAGGGATAGACAGACCACTTAACTATGGCTACACCTTC. The chain links TRBV4-3 to TRBJ1-2; D is perhaps TRBD1 (5 bases). V was shortened by 1 base and J by 1 base, with 16 bases between the two germline ends. The CDR3 is made up of 17 amino acids. Germline V gene sequence: CDR1 LGHNA, CDR2 YSLEER.

This clonotype appeared many times. The V gene is TRBV10-2, the J gene TRBJ1-5; D is possibly TRBD1 (5 bases). CDR1 and CDR2 (germline): WSHSY, SAAADI. The CDR3 has 13 residues. The ends were cut back, 4 bases at V and 4 bases at J, with 8 bases in the middle. CDR3 loop: CASSVNRNQPQHF. CDR3 nucleotides: TGCGCCAGCAGTGTTAACAGGAATCAGCCCCAGCATTTT.

As for this clonotype: The junction does not match germline at one end; this may be a read error. The CDR3 nucleotides are TGTGCCAGCAGTGAACAGGGGACTGCGGGTTACGAACAGTTTTTC. The encoded protein is CASSEQGTAGYEQFF. This chain uses TRBV2 with TRBJ2-7, with D perhaps TRBD1 or TRBD2 (6 bases each). The germline V gene encodes CDR1 SNHLY and CDR2 FYNNEI. CDR3 length equals 15 residues.

Worth noting for this clonotype: The missing conserved phenylalanine or tryptophan at the end of this CDR3 makes a read error likely. This rearrangement joins TRBV7-3 to TRBJ2-5; 7 bases match TRBD2. Germline CDR1 is SGHTA and CDR2 is FQGTGA. V was clipped by 5 bases and J by 11 bases; unmatched bases: 14. This CDR3 region has 14 residues. CDR3 coding DNA: TGTGCCAGCAGCCGATGGGACTACCAGGGCTATCAGTACCTC. It yields the protein CASSRWDYQGYQYL.

This chain joins TRBV5-5 and TRBJ2-1; 12 nucleotides match TRBD1. The CDR3 consists of 15 residues. V shed 4 bases and J 5 bases; nucleotides not matched to a gene: 4. Per germline, CDR1 SGHKS and CDR2 YYEKEE (reference sequence). DNA for the CDR3: TGTGCCAGCAGCGGGGGACAGGGGGCCCACAATGAGCAGTTCTTC. This codes for CASSGGQGAHNEQFF.

This rearrangement joins TRBV12-3 or TRBV12-4 to TRBJ1-2; no clear D gene. V dropped 6 bases and J dropped 8 bases, with 13 bases sitting between them. This CDR3 contains 12 residues. This CDR3 reads CASSQTSGGYTF. The DNA of the CDR3 is TGTGCCAGCAGCCAGACCTCTGGGGGCTACACCTTC.

As regards this clonotype: The junction departs from germline at one end; a sequencing error may be responsible. The rearrangement links TRBV10-2 to TRBJ2-5, with 11 bases identical to TRBD2. The CDR3 runs to 14 residues. The germline V gene encodes CDR1 WSHSY and CDR2 SAAADI. The CDR3 DNA follows: TGCGCCAGCAGTACCGGGACTAGCGGAGAGACCCACTACTTC. Protein sequence: CASSTGTSGETHYF.

This clonotype was detected a few times. This chain connects TRBV12-3 or TRBV12-4 to TRBJ2-7; D may be TRBD1 (6 bases). V shed 5 bases and J shed 6 bases, with 14 bases lying between them. CDR3 length: 13 amino acids. The CDR3 sequence is CASSRHRAFEQYF. DNA of the CDR3: TGTGCCAGCAGTCGGCACAGGGCTTTCGAGCAGTACTTC.